Below, 9 T cell receptor beta chains from the same sample are listed, as sequenced in a study of cytomegalovirus exposure and HLA in healthy donors. PCR involved 60 Vbeta and 13 Jbeta primers. The method was immunoSEQ multiplex PCR; TCRdb's version includes in-frame clones alone and lacks a portion of them. The sample includes over 100,000 clones, less than 90% of them seen just once. Sequenced input: PBMCs. The receptors were sampled from a man in his forties in good health and CMV-seronegative.

The chain uses TRBV27 and TRBJ2-7, with TRBD1 matching over 8 bases. The V and J ends lost 3 bases and 3 bases, in that order; junction bases with no gene match: 4. Germline CDR1 is MNHEY and CDR2 is SMNVEV (reference sequence). The CDR3 spans 14 residues. CDR3 nucleotides: TGTGCCAGCAGTTTGTACACAGGGGGCTACGAGCAGTACTTC. This encodes CASSLYTGGYEQYF.

V is TRBV5-1 and J is TRBJ2-5; 12 bases agree with TRBD2. Trimming cost V 0 bases and J 2 bases; bases outside gene matches: 2. The CDR3 has 16 amino acids. CDR1 is SGHRS and CDR2 is YFSETQ in the germline V gene. The CDR3 DNA follows: TGCGCCAGCAGCTTGGGACTAGCGGGAGCTCAAGAGACCCAGTACTTC. This encodes CASSLGLAGAQETQYF.

J is TRBJ2-1 and V is TRBV7-9; TRBD2 aligns across 9 bases. After removal of 5 bases from V and 9 bases from J, the junction contained 8 bases not matched to a gene. Per the germline V gene, CDR1 is SEHNR and CDR2 is FQNEAQ (reference sequence). The CDR3 extends over 14 amino acids. DNA for the CDR3: TGTGCCAGCAGCCTCCGGGGACTAGCCGTTGAGCAGTTCTTC. Amino acid sequence: CASSLRGLAVEQFF.

Concerning this clone: One junction end disagrees with the germline gene, perhaps due to a read error. As DNA, the CDR3 is TGTGCCAGCAGCTTAGGGGAGGGGTGGGACTATGGCCACACCTTC. It codes for CASSLGEGWDYGHTF. This chain uses TRBV7-2 with TRBJ1-2; TRBD1 might be the D (5 bases). This CDR3 is built from 15 residues. CDR1 and CDR2 from the germline V gene are SGHTA and FQGNSA.

The chain links TRBV2 to TRBJ1-2; D remains ambiguous. Germline-derived CDR1 and CDR2 are SNHLY and FYNNEI. V was pared by 3 bases and J by 8 bases, with 10 bases between. The CDR3 covers 12 residues. For the CDR3, the DNA is TGTGCCAGCAGTGAGTCGGGAGGCGGCTACACCTTC. Its translation: CASSESGGGYTF.

The chain couples TRBV5-1 to TRBJ1-2, with 9 bases that match TRBD1. Trimming took 0 bases from V and 5 from J; bases not matched to a gene: 8. CDR1 SGHRS and CDR2 YFSETQ come from the germline V gene. CDR3 length: 16 residues. CDR3 protein: CASSLGGTGQTYGYTF. CDR3 bases: TGCGCCAGCAGCTTGGGAGGGACAGGGCAGACGTATGGCTACACCTTC.

The chain is built from TRBV14 and TRBJ2-1; possible D gene TRBD2, 6 bases. V lost 5 bases and J lost 4, with 12 bases in between. Per germline, CDR1 SGHDN and CDR2 FVKESK. The CDR3 extends over 14 amino acids. The CDR3 loop is CASSSLARYNEQFF. The CDR3 DNA follows: TGTGCCAGCAGCTCCCTAGCGCGTTACAATGAGCAGTTCTTC.

This chain joins TRBV9 and TRBJ2-3, with D uncertain. The V gene's germline CDR1 is SGDLS and CDR2 YYNGEE. This CDR3 spans 15 amino acids. Trimming removed 0 bases from V and 2 bases from J, with 10 bases in between. In DNA, the CDR3 is TGTGCCAGCAGCGTAGAAGGAGCCTCCACAGATACGCAGTATTTT. It encodes CASSVEGASTDTQYF.

CDR3 coding DNA: TGTGCCAGCAGCTTCCCTAGCGGGGGCCACCTTTACGAGCAGTACTTC. It translates to CASSFPSGGHLYEQYF. The chain is built from TRBV7-2 and TRBJ2-7, with TRBD2 identical over 10 bases. Germline V gene lookup returns CDR1 SGHTA and CDR2 FQGNSA. The CDR3 totals 16 residues. J lost 4 bases, V lost 3 bases, and 9 bases had no gene match.